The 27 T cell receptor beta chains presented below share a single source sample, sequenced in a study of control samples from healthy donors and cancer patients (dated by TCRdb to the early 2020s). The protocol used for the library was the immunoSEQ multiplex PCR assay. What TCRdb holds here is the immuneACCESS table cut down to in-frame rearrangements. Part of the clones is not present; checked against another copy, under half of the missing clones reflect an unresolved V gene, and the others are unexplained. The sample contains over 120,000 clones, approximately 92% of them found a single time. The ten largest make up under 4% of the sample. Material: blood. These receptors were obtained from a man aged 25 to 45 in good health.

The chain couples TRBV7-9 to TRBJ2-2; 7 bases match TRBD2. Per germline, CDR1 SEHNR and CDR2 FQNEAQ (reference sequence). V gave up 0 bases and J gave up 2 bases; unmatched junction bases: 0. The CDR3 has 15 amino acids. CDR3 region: CASSLAGLNTGELFF. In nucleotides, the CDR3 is TGTGCCAGCAGCTTAGCGGGACTAAACACCGGGGAGCTGTTTTTT.

The CDR3 loop reads CSVRDFSQYF. The CDR3 region has the DNA TGCAGCGTTCGCGACTTCTCGCAGTATTTT. The chain has TRBV29-1 and TRBJ2-3; no reliable D call. CDR1 is SQVTM and CDR2 is ANQGSEA in the germline V gene. V lost 5 bases and J lost 10, with 10 bases in between. This CDR3 has 10 residues.

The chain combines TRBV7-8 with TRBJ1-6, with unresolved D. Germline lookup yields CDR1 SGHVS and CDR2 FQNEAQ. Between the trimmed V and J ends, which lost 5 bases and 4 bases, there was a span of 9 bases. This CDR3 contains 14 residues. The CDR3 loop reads CASSPQDYNSPLHF. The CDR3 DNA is TGTGCCAGCAGCCCTCAGGATTATAATTCACCCCTCCACTTT.

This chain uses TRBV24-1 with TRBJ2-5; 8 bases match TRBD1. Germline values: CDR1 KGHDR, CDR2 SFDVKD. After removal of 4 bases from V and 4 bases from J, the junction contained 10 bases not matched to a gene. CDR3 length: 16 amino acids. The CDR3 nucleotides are TGTGCCACCAGTGAAGGGACAGGCCGACCTATAGAGACCCAGTACTTC. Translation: CATSEGTGRPIETQYF.

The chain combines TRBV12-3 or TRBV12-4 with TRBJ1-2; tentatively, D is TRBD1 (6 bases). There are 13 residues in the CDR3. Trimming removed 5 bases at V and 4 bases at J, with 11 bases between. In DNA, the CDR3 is TGTGCCAGCAGTCACAGGGCGAGCTATGGCTACACCTTC. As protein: CASSHRASYGYTF.

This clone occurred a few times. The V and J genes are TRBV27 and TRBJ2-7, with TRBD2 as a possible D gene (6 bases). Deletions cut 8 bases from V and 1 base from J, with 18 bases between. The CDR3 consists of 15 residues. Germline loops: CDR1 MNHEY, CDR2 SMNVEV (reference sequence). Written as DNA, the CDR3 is TGTGCCAGCGGGAGCGGGCCTCGGCTTTCCTACGAGCAGTACTTC. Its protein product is CASGSGPRLSYEQYF.

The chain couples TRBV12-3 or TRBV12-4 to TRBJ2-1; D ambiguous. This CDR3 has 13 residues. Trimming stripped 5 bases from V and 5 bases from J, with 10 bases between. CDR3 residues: CASSHNSNNEQFF. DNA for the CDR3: TGTGCCAGCAGTCATAACTCGAACAATGAGCAGTTCTTC.

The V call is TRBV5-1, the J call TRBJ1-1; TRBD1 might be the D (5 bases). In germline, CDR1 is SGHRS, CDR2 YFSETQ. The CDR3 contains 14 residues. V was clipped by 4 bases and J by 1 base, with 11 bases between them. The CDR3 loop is CASSPETGNTEAFF. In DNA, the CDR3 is TGCGCCAGCAGCCCCGAAACAGGGAACACTGAAGCTTTCTTT.

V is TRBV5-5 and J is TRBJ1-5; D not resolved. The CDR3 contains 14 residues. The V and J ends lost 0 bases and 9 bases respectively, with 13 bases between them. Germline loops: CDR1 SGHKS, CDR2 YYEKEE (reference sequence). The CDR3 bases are TGTGCCAGCAGCTTGGTTGGAGGTAATAGGCCCCAGCATTTT. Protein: CASSLVGGNRPQHF.

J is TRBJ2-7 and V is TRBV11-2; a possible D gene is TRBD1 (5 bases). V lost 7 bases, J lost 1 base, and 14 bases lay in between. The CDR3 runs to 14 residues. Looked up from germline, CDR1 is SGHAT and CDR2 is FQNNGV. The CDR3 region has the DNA TGTGCCAGCACCTCAGGGCCGGTTTCCTACGAGCAGTACTTC. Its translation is CASTSGPVSYEQYF.

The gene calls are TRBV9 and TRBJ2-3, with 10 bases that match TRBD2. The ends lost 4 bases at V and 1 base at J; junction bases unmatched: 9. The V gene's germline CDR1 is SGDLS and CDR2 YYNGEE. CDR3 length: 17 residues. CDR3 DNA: TGTGCCAGCAGCTCCGATCTCCTAGCGGGGGGCACAGATACGCAGTATTTT. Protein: CASSSDLLAGGTDTQYF.

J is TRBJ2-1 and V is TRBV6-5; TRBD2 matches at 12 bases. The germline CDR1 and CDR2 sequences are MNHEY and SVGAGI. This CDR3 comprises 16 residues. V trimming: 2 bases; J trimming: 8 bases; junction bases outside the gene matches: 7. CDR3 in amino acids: CASSYLAGGPLHEQFF. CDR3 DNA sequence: TGTGCCAGCAGTTACCTAGCGGGGGGGCCTTTGCATGAGCAGTTCTTC.

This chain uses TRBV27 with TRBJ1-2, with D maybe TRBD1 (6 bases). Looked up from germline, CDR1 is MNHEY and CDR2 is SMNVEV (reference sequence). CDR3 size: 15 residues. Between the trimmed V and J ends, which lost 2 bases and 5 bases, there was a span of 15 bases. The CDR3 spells CASSLRGTGGYGYTF. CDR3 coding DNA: TGTGCCAGCAGTTTAAGGGGGACGGGTGGATATGGCTACACCTTC.

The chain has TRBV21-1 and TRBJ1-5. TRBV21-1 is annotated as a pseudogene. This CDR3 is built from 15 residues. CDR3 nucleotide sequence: TGTGCCAGCAGTCCGCAGGGGGGGGTTATTAAGCCCCAGCATTTT. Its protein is CASSPQGGVIKPQHF.

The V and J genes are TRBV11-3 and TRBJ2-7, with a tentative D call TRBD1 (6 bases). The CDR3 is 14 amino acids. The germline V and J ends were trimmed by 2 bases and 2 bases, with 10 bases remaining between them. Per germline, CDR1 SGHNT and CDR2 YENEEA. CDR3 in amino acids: CASSLQGQTYEQYF. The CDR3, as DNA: TGTGCCAGCAGCTTACAGGGGCAAACCTACGAGCAGTACTTC.

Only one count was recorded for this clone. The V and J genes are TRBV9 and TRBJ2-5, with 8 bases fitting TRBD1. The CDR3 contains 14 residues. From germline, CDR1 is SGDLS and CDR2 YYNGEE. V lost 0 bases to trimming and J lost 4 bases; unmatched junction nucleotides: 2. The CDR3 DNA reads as TGTGCCAGCAGCGTAGTAGGACAGGGAGAGACCCAGTACTTC. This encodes CASSVVGQGETQYF.

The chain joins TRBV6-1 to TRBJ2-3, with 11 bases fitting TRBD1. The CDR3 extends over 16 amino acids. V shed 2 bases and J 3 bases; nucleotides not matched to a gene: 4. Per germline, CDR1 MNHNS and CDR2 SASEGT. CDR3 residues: CASSERGQGATDTQYF. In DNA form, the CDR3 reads TGTGCCAGCAGTGAACGAGGACAGGGGGCGACAGATACGCAGTATTTT.

This CDR3 reads CASSLSEGTGDYGYTF. The DNA of the CDR3 is TGTGCCAGCAGTTTATCAGAGGGGACAGGGGACTATGGCTACACCTTC. V gene TRBV27 combines with J gene TRBJ1-2; 10 bases align to TRBD1. V was clipped by 0 bases and J by 3 bases; unmatched bases: 4. Germline CDR1 and CDR2: MNHEY and SMNVEV (reference sequence). The CDR3 has 16 amino acids.

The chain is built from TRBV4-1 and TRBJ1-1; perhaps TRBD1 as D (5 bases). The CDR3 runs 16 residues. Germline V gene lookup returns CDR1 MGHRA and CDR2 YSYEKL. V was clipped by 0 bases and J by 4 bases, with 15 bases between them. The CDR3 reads CASSQDAARQFTEAFF. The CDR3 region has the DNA TGCGCCAGCAGCCAAGACGCGGCTCGACAGTTCACTGAAGCTTTCTTT.

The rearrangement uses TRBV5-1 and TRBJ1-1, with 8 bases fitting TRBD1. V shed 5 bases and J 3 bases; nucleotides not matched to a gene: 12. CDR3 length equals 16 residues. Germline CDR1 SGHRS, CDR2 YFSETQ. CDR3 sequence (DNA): TGCGCCAGCAGGCTGGGGGTGGACAGGGTATACACTGAAGCTTTCTTT. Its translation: CASRLGVDRVYTEAFF.

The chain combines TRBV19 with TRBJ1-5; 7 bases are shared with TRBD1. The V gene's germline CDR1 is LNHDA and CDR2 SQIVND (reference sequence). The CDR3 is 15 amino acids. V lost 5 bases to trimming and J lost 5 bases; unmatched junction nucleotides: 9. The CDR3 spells CASSLRQGLDQPQHF. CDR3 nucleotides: TGTGCCAGTAGTCTCAGACAGGGACTAGATCAGCCCCAGCATTTT. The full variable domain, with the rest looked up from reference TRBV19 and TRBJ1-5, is DGGITQSPKYLFRKEGQNVTLSCEQNLNHDAMYWYRQDPGQGLRLIYYSQIVNDFQKGDIAEGYSVSREKKESFPLTVTSAQKNPTAFYLCASSLRQGLDQPQHFGDGTRLSIL.

CDR3 DNA: TGTGCCAGCAGCTTAGGGACAGGGGCTCACTATGGCTACACCTTC. Its translation: CASSLGTGAHYGYTF. This chain connects TRBV7-2 to TRBJ1-2; 9 bases fit TRBD1. CDR3 length: 15 residues. After removal of 1 base from V and 3 bases from J, the junction contained 3 bases not matched to a gene. CDR1 is SGHTA, CDR2 FQGNSA, per germline.

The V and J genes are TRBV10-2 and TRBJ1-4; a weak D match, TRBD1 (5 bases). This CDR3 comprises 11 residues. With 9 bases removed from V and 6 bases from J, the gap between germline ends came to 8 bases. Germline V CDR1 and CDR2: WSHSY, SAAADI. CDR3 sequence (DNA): TGCGCCAGTTGGGGGGATGAAAAACTGTTTTTT. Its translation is CASWGDEKLFF.

CDR3 DNA: TGTGCCAGCAGCCCGCGACTAGCGGGGGGCGGAGATACGCAGTATTTT. Translated: CASSPRLAGGGDTQYF. The chain joins TRBV13 to TRBJ2-3; 13 bases are shared with TRBD2. Germline-derived CDR1 and CDR2 are PRHDT and FYEKMQ (reference sequence). CDR3 length: 16 residues. V was pared by 5 bases and J by 5 bases, with 7 bases of the junction left unmatched. The entire variable domain, with the rest obtained from reference TRBV13 and TRBJ2-3, is as follows: AAGVIQSPRHLIKEKRETATLKCYPIPRHDTVYWYQQGPGQDPQFLISFYEKMQSDKGSIPDRFSAQQFSDYHSELNMSSLELGDSALYFCASSPRLAGGGDTQYFGPGTRLTVL.

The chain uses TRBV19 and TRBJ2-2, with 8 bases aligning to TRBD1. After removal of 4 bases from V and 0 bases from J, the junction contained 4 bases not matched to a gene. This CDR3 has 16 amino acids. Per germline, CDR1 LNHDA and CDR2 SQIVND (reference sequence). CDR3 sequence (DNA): TGTGCCAGTAGTAAACAGACAGGGGCGAACACCGGGGAGCTGTTTTTT. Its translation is CASSKQTGANTGELFF.

CDR3 sequence: CASSEARRAGRAQYF. The DNA for the CDR3 is TGTGCCAGCAGTGAAGCGCGCAGGGCGGGGCGGGCCCAGTACTTC. V gene TRBV6-1 combines with J gene TRBJ2-5, with D possibly TRBD2 on 6 matching bases. The germline V and J ends were trimmed by 0 bases and 9 bases, with 17 bases remaining between them. The CDR3 has 15 residues. Germline CDR1 MNHNS, CDR2 SASEGT.

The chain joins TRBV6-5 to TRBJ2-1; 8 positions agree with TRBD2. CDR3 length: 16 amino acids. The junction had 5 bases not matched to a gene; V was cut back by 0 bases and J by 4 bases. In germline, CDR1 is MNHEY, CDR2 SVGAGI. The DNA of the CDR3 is TGTGCCAGCAGTTACTCCGCGGGGGGCTCTTACAATGAGCAGTTCTTC. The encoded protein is CASSYSAGGSYNEQFF.